A selection of T cell receptor beta chains follows, all from one sample in a study of T cell responses to AZD1222 COVID-19 vaccine. The table came from immunoSEQ multiplex PCR; TCRdb's copy has only in-frame clones and leaves some out. This table holds fewer than 120,000 clones, about 85% found once. Source: peripheral blood, taken on day 0 of AZD1222 vaccination. The receptors here all came from an adult in good health. The CDR3 runs from the conserved cysteine through the conserved F or W. Clone size appears in some rows only: once, few, many, or a class for an expanded clone.

>NA|TRBV19
CASSIQGQGVSGYTF
>NA|TRBV3-1/TRBV3-2
CASSAGTGELSTF
>NA|TRBV3-1/TRBV3-2
CASSQVGINEQFF
>NA|TRBV3-1/TRBV3-2
CASSPPRASRQYF
>NA|TRBV29-1
CSASTWRRTEAFF
>NA|TRBV28
CASSPNLGQGDNTGELFF
>NA|TRBV7-2
CASSPRGGQNTEAFF
>NA|TRBV5-3
CARSLDRISQSSYNSPLHF
>NA|TRBV6-5
CASSYGGRPYEQYF
>NA|TRBV28
CASSSYWTGQTRGILEQYF
>NA|TRBV11-2
CASSFMTATNTEAFF
>NA|TRBV5-6
CASSTYQTGAFDYEQYF
>NA|TRBV19
CASSSYRGGGENTEAFF
>NA|TRBV29-1
CHKIRERGLETQYF
>NA|TRBV28
CASSLYRDRGPDTQYF
>NA|TRBV24-1
CATSDEAGVTYNEQFF
>NA|TRBV20-1
CSARDGREQYF
>NA|TRBV7-9
CASSGQGSYTEAFF
>NA|TRBV6-4
CASSAGPADTGELFF
>few|TRBV11-2
CASSLDLTRGATNEKLFF
>few|TRBV6-2/TRBV6-3
CASSYYDYTNTGELFF
>NA|TRBV25-1
CASRTTGMNTEAFF
>NA|TRBV24-1
CATSEVPRGLAGTGELFF
>NA|TRBV6-5
CASRIQGARGTEAFF
>NA|TRBV5-4
CASSFYYLNLTDTQYF
>NA|TRBV4-3
CASSQDPGLGRTQYF
>NA|TRBV24-1
CATSDNRQGWDYGYIF
>NA|TRBV19
CASSIRAGINYGYTF
>NA|TRBV19
CASRTPGTGNTGELFF
>once|TRBV10-2
CASLSKGGRVQETQYF
>NA|TRBV6-2/TRBV6-3
CASSYPATGRKTYEQYF
>NA|TRBV7-9
CASSLEGGHGNTIYF
>once|TRBV4-2
CASSQDRSGVAKNIQYF
>NA|TRBV3-1/TRBV3-2
CASSQPRTAGNTIYF
>NA|TRBV4-2
CASSQVSPTGELFF
>NA|TRBV2
CASKRGTATLPYNEQFF
>NA|TRBV7-2
CASSLVPGEAEAFF
>NA|TRBV28
CASSFGLPPEQYF
>few|TRBV19
CASSPTGGVPEAFF
>NA|TRBV7-2
CASSLDRNTEAFF